This T cell receptor (beta chain) was captured in a study of long-term antiretroviral therapy in people with HIV. This clone occurred a few times. The libraries were made with immunoSEQ v3.0 at survey level. The data were produced by immunoSEQ multiplex PCR, yet TCRdb's version contains in-frame clones alone and is incomplete. The sample carries approximately 23,000 clones, 81% recorded once. This CDR3 has 14 residues. In germline, CDR1 is SGHTA, CDR2 FQGNSA. The V end was cut by 5 bases, the J end by 10 bases, with 15 bases between. The rearrangement uses TRBV7-2 and TRBJ1-6; D perhaps matches TRBD1 (5 bases). The sample consisted of unsorted PBMCs, taken 1.5 years after starting antiretroviral therapy. The receptor was derived from a man younger than 45 with HIV. CDR3 bases: TGTGCCAGCAGCAGGACGTCCGGGGGGTCACCCCTCCACTTT. Translating gives CASSRTSGGSPLHF.